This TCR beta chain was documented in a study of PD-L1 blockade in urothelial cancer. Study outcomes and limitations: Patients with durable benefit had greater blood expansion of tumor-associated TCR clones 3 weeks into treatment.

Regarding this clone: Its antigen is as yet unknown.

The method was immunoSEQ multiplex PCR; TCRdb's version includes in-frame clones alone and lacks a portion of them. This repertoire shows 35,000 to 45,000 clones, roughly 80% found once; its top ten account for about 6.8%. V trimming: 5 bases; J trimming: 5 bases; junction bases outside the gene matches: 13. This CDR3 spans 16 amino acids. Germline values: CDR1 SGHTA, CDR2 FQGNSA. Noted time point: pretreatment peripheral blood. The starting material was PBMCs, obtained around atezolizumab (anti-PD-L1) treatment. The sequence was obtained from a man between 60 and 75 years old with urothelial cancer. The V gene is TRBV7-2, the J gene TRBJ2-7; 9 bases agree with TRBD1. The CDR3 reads CASSPRTGERLNEQYF. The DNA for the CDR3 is TGTGCCAGCAGCCCGCGGACAGGGGAAAGGTTAAACGAGCAGTACTTC.